The TCR beta chain described here comes from a study of blood T cell repertoires in COVID-19. Study in general: COVID-19 samples collected from the United States, Italy and Spain covered acute and convalescent phases. PBMCs, B-cell-depleted T cells, or T cells were the source of the cDNA or gDNA that made up the material.

In the original workflow: Reference gene primer amplification gave nucleated cell count estimates. The method was immunoSEQ multiplex PCR; TCRdb's version includes in-frame clones alone and lacks a portion of them. V, J and clone size are those of that table, while D and trimming were read from the DNA. The data show approximately 75,000 clones, 75% to 95% seen once. Germline V gives CDR1 GTSNPN, CDR2 SVGIG (reference sequence). Trimming pared 8 bases from V and 1 base from J, leaving 13 bases between. The CDR3 covers 13 residues. The sequence was collected from a human donor in a cohort sampled during active COVID-19. Sequenced input: peripheral blood. The chain recombines TRBV30 with TRBJ2-3; D is possibly TRBD2 (7 bases). CDR3 residues: CARGAGGTDTQYF. The CDR3 DNA follows: TGTGCCCGGGGGGCAGGCGGCACAGATACGCAGTATTTT.